These T cell receptor beta chains were read from a single sample in a study of tumor and adjacent non-tumor tissue in lung cancer. TCRdb used MiXCR to reprocess the multiplex PCR reads, holding one entry per CDR3 protein. The sample consists of around 66,000 distinct CDR3 sequences, 60% to 75% of them appearing once. Sequenced material: lung tumor tissue. The source is a man between 60 and 70 years old with non-small cell lung cancer. The CDR3 runs from the conserved cysteine through the conserved F or W. The order of the fields is CDR3 protein, CDR3 DNA, V gene, J gene, clone size, D gene. A D gene is named only where the DNA matches it firmly. Expanded clones get a size class; other rows say once, few or many, or leave the size out.

CVSSYSLGSGTNVLTF	TGTGTCAGCAGTTACTCCCTAGGCTCTGGGACCAACGTCCTGACTTTC	TRBV6-5	TRBJ2-6	few	.
CANSEPRRSASHEQYF	TGTGCCAACAGTGAACCTCGGAGGTCCGCCTCCCACGAGCAGTACTTC	TRBV6-1	TRBJ2-7	.	.
CASSPDSEETQYF	TGTGCCAGTAGCCCGGACAGTGAAGAGACCCAGTACTTC	TRBV5-4	TRBJ2-5	.	.
CSVELSQGFTIDGQFF	TGCAGCGTTGAACTCTCACAGGGTTTTACGATCGATGGGCAGTTCTTC	TRBV29-1	TRBJ2-1	.	.
CSARARANNEQFF	TGCAGTGCTAGGGCGAGAGCGAACAATGAGCAGTTCTTC	TRBV20-1	TRBJ2-1	.	.
CANSGTAGAYVLTF	TGTGCCAACAGTGGGACAGCTGGGGCCTACGTCCTGACTTTC	TRBV5-6	TRBJ2-6	.	TRBD1
CVSSLDSMNTEAFF	TGTGTCAGCAGCCTGGACAGCATGAACACCGAAGCTTTCTTT	TRBV5-4	TRBJ1-1	.	.
CSAHRGTNGKLFF	TGCAGCGCACATAGGGGTACTAATGGAAAACTGTTTTTT	TRBV29-1	TRBJ1-4	few	.
CASSLAGTGAQETQYF	TGTGCCAGCAGCTTAGCCGGGACAGGGGCCCAAGAGACCCAGTACTTC	TRBV11-2	TRBJ2-5	.	TRBD1
CSARAGSGRYEQYF	TGCAGTGCTAGAGCGGGCAGTGGGCGATATGAGCAGTACTTC	TRBV20-1	TRBJ2-7	.	.
CVSSSGLAGSTDTQYF	TGTGTCAGCAGCTCGGGACTAGCGGGGAGTACAGATACGCAGTATTTT	TRBV7-9	TRBJ2-3	once	TRBD2
CSATSTDTQYF	TGCAGTGCTACTAGCACAGATACGCAGTATTTT	TRBV20-1	TRBJ2-3	many	.
CVSSETLPGYNSLLHF	TGTGTCAGCAGTGAAACCCTCCCGGGCTATAATTCACTCCTCCACTTT	TRBV6-1	TRBJ1-6	.	.
CASSPESEGEQYF	TGTGCCAGCAGCCCCGAGTCGGAGGGGGAGCAGTACTTC	TRBV11-1	TRBJ2-7	.	.
CSASRQTGTYSNQPQHF	TGCAGTGCTAGCCGCCAGACAGGGACCTATAGCAATCAGCCCCAGCATTTT	TRBV20-1	TRBJ1-5	medium-sized	TRBD1
CASTRLAESYNEQFF	TGTGCCAGCACCCGACTAGCGGAGTCTTACAATGAGCAGTTCTTC	TRBV5-4	TRBJ2-1	many	TRBD2
CSASGIRENSYERYF	TGCAGTGCTAGTGGGATCAGGGAGAACTCCTACGAGCGGTACTTC	TRBV20-1	TRBJ2-7	.	.
CSAISRAMNTEAFF	TGCAGTGCTATCTCCAGGGCGATGAACACTGAAGCTTTCTTT	TRBV20-1	TRBJ1-1	once	.
CASTKGQAQRGHTF	TGTGCCAGCACAAAAGGACAGGCGCAGAGGGGACACACCTTC	TRBV6-1	TRBJ1-2	.	TRBD1
CASSKRDSTYDYTF	TGTGCCAGCAGTAAACGGGACAGCACCTATGACTACACCTTC	TRBV12-3/TRBV12-4	TRBJ1-2	few	TRBD1
CASSIGGQPSGANVLTF	TGTGCCAGCAGTATAGGGGGACAGCCCTCTGGGGCCAACGTCCTGACTTTC	TRBV28	TRBJ2-6	.	TRBD1
CVSSYHGVRDSLNNEAFF	TGTGTCAGCAGTTACCACGGCGTCCGGGACAGCTTGAACAATGAAGCTTTCTTT	TRBV6-5	TRBJ1-1	.	TRBD1
CTNSYGVLDEQFF	TGCACCAACAGTTACGGGGTCCTGGATGAGCAGTTCTTC	TRBV6-5	TRBJ2-1	.	.
CSALRSEGVRTDTQYF	TGCAGTGCCCTCAGGTCTGAAGGAGTGCGCACAGATACGCAGTATTTT	TRBV20-1	TRBJ2-3	.	.
CSVRSDCEHYF	TGCAGCGTTCGTAGCGACTGCGAGCACTACTTT	TRBV29-1	TRBJ2-7	.	.
CASSMTGGYEQYF	TGTGCCAGTAGTATGACAGGGGGCTACGAGCAGTACTTC	TRBV19	TRBJ2-7	.	TRBD1
CASFLGLAANEQFF	TGTGCCAGCTTCCTCGGTCTAGCGGCAAATGAGCAGTTCTTC	TRBV18	TRBJ2-1	few	TRBD2
CSVDRGRGSWGQGPDF	TGCAGCGTTGACAGGGGGCGAGGGTCCTGGGGCCAAGGTCCTGATTTC	TRBV29-1	TRBJ2-6	.	TRBD1
CAGRTLEGASTDTQCF	TGCGCCGGCAGGACCCTAGAGGGGGCATCCACAGATACGCAGTGTTTT	TRBV5-4	TRBJ2-3	once	TRBD1
CSVRDRGLGNITYF	TGCAGTGTACGGGACAGGGGGCTCGGAAACATCACATATTTT	TRBV20-1	TRBJ1-3	.	TRBD1
CASSDPSGSLSYNKQFF	TGTGCCAGCAGTGACCCTAGCGGGAGCCTCTCCTACAATAAGCAGTTCTTC	TRBV6-1	TRBJ2-1	.	TRBD2
CSTKGHGGNTIYF	TGCAGTACTAAGGGACACGGCGGAAACACCATATATTTT	TRBV20-1	TRBJ1-3	.	.
CSVGRGVVAGELFF	TGCAGCGTTGGTCGCGGGGTGGTCGCAGGGGAGCTGTTTTTT	TRBV29-1	TRBJ2-2	.	.
CTRKGTAREIQNF	TGTACCAGAAAAGGAACGGCACGGGAGATCCAGAACTTC	TRBV6-5	TRBJ2-5	.	.
CSVEDRLAGGSYEQYF	TGCAGCGTTGAAGATCGTCTAGCGGGAGGTTCCTACGAGCAGTACTTC	TRBV29-1	TRBJ2-7	many	TRBD2
CACSLETNEQYF	TGTGCATGCAGCTTGGAGACAAACGAGCAGTACTTC	TRBV5-4	TRBJ2-7	.	.
CSTEGGLDEQYF	TGCAGCACAGAGGGGGGCTTGGACGAGCAATACTTC	TRBV20-1	TRBJ2-7	.	.
CASSYSGVTGELFF	TGTGCCAGCAGTTACTCAGGGGTAACCGGGGAGCTGTTTTTT	TRBV6-5	TRBJ2-2	many	.